This TCR beta chain was identified in a study of early T cells in non-severe SARS-CoV-2 infection. Study background: RNA in bulk from unsorted whole blood was sequenced, and chains were unpaired.

TCRdb recomputed calls from the 5' RACE reads with MiXCR, one row per CDR3 protein. The sample holds 45,000 to 55,000 distinct CDR3 sequences; 11% are singletons and the top ten take 9.5% to 13%. This clonotype was found many times. The sequenced material came from whole blood. The source is an adult who was a healthcare worker with PCR-confirmed SARS-CoV-2 infection or an uninfected control (not recorded which).

In DNA, the CDR3 is TGCGCCAGCGCCGACTCCTTTCCGGGACAGGGAAGGGGACTAGCCAAAAACATTCAGTACTTC. It codes for CASADSFPGQGRGLAKNIQYF. The chain recombines TRBV4-1 with TRBJ2-4; the match to TRBD1 covers 9 bases. Germline loops: CDR1 MGHRA, CDR2 YSYEKL. The CDR3 totals 21 residues. V gave up 8 bases and J gave up 0 bases; unmatched junction bases: 23.